One sample yielded the 3 T cell receptor beta chains listed below, sequenced in a study of shared clonotypes between healthy human individuals (dated by TCRdb to about 2020). Libraries were built with the immunoSEQ multiplex PCR assay. As stored in TCRdb, this immuneACCESS dataset retains in-frame rearrangements with V and J assigned. A fraction of the clones does not appear; measured against another copy, unresolved V genes explain less than half of the discrepancy, and the remainder lacks a known reason. For this sample the table gives about 2,500,000 clones, of which 90% to 95% were detected only once. The ten top clones hold roughly 0.15% of the sample. Sample: naive CD4+ T cells sorted from blood. Explained via the paper, the cell subset or site label denotes: CD45RA+ positively selected. The receptors stem from a man aged 18 to 29 in good health.

The CDR3 spells CASSQQGYGTAKNIQYF. In nucleotides, the CDR3 is TGTGCCAGCAGTCAGCAGGGGTACGGAACGGCCAAAAACATTCAGTACTTC. The J gene is TRBJ2-4, the V gene TRBV28, with D possibly being TRBD1 (6 bases). The CDR3 sequence is 17 residues long. In germline, CDR1 is MDHEN, CDR2 SYDVKM. V lost 5 bases, J lost 1 base, and 18 bases lay in between.

With respect to this clone: The same CDR3 is also encoded by other DNA sequences in this sample. The chain is built from TRBV25-1 and TRBJ1-1; a weak D match, TRBD1 (5 bases). The CDR3 has 14 amino acids. Germline CDR1 and CDR2: MGHDK and SYGVNS. The germline V and J ends were trimmed by 3 bases and 2 bases, with 10 bases remaining between them. The CDR3 DNA reads as TGTGCCAGCAGTGAGCCGGGGGGAAACACTGAAGCTTTCTTT. This encodes CASSEPGGNTEAFF.

CDR3 protein: CASSGGASETQYF. The DNA for the CDR3 is TGTGCCAGCAGCGGGGGGGCTAGTGAGACCCAGTACTTC. The chain recombines TRBV5-4 with TRBJ2-5; D possibly corresponds to TRBD2 (7 bases). The V gene's germline CDR1 is SGHNT and CDR2 YYREEE (reference sequence). V was shortened by 4 bases and J by 5 bases, with 12 bases between the two germline ends. The CDR3 consists of 13 residues.